What follows are 15 T cell receptor beta chains derived from one specimen sequenced in a study of blood T cell repertoires in COVID-19. Only in-frame clones appear in the TCRdb table, and some are missing; sequencing was by immunoSEQ multiplex PCR. The sample includes some 320,000 clones, approximately 89% seen only once; the top ten take around 10%. What was sequenced was peripheral blood. The origin of the receptors is a woman aged 25 to 39 with COVID-19, enrolled during active disease.

The V call is TRBV28, the J call TRBJ1-1; a possible D gene is TRBD1 (5 bases). Per germline, CDR1 MDHEN and CDR2 SYDVKM. V lost 7 bases, J lost 5 bases, and 20 bases lay in between. CDR3 length: 15 residues. DNA of the CDR3: TGTGCCAGCACAACTCGGGGCGCAGGAGGGACTGAAGCTTTCTTT. Protein: CASTTRGAGGTEAFF.

CDR3 sequence (DNA): TGTGCCAGCAGCGTAGGGACTAGTTCAGATACGCAGTATTTT. Translation gives CASSVGTSSDTQYF. V is TRBV3-1 (or the pseudogene TRBV3-2) and J is TRBJ2-3, with TRBD2 matching 8 bases. Germline lookup yields CDR1 LGHDT and CDR2 YNNKEL (reference sequence). The length of the CDR3 is 14 residues. V was pared by 5 bases and J by 4 bases, with 5 bases of the junction left unmatched.

CDR3 region: CASSLEVRVTDTQYF. The CDR3 coding sequence is TGTGCCAGCAGCTTAGAGGTGCGGGTGACAGATACGCAGTATTTT. The chain uses TRBV7-8 and TRBJ2-3, with a possible D match to TRBD2 (5 bases). The CDR3 sequence is 15 residues long. Germline V gene data show CDR1 as SGHVS and CDR2 as FQNEAQ. Trimming took 1 base from V and 3 from J, leaving 11 bases between them. The whole variable domain, remainder taken from reference TRBV7-8 and TRBJ2-3, is GAGVSQSPRYKVAKRGQDVALRCDPISGHVSLFWYQQALGQGPEFLTYFQNEAQLDKSGLPSDRFFAERPEGSVSTLKIQRTQQEDSAVYLCASSLEVRVTDTQYFGPGTRLTVL.

This CDR3 reads CASSIQAREETQYF. DNA of the CDR3: TGTGCCAGCAGCATACAGGCACGGGAAGAGACCCAGTACTTC. The chain combines TRBV6-5 with TRBJ2-5; tentative D call: TRBD1 (5 bases). The ends were cut back, 6 bases at V and 3 bases at J, with 14 bases in the middle. Germline V gene lookup returns CDR1 MNHEY and CDR2 SVGAGI. The CDR3 extends over 14 amino acids.

The V and J genes are TRBV7-2 and TRBJ2-5; possibly TRBD1 for D (5 bases). Per germline, CDR1 SGHTA and CDR2 FQGNSA. The V gene lost 1 base and the J gene lost 4 bases, with 10 bases spanning the gap. The CDR3 is 14 amino acids. CDR3 loop: CASSLGYRTETQYF. CDR3 sequence (DNA): TGTGCCAGCAGCTTAGGATACAGGACAGAGACCCAGTACTTC.

V gene TRBV11-2 combines with J gene TRBJ2-3, with 10 bases aligning to TRBD2. Germline assignment: CDR1 SGHAT and CDR2 FQNNGV. The CDR3 contains 17 residues. The V segment lost 2 bases and the J segment 4 bases; nucleotides outside the gene matches: 9. In nucleotides, the CDR3 is TGTGCCAGCAGCTTAAGAGCTGCTAGCGGGGGTGCAGATACGCAGTATTTT. It encodes CASSLRAASGGADTQYF. Together with reference TRBV11-2 and TRBJ2-3, the CDR3 gives the full variable domain: EAGVAQSPRYKIIEKRQSVAFWCNPISGHATLYWYQQILGQGPKLLIQFQNNGVVDDSQLPKDRFSAERLKGVDSTLKIQPAKLEDSAVYLCASSLRAASGGADTQYFGPGTRLTVL.

The genes are TRBV6-4 and TRBJ2-1; perhaps TRBD2 as D (6 bases). The CDR3 covers 14 residues. Germline CDR1 reads MRHNA; CDR2 reads SNTAGT. Trimming took 6 bases from V and 7 from J, leaving 16 bases between them. CDR3 sequence: CASSRGYGGNEQFF. CDR3 DNA: TGTGCCAGCAGCCGGGGGTATGGTGGAAATGAGCAGTTCTTC.

The rearrangement joins TRBV7-9 to TRBJ2-1; 8 bases fit TRBD2. The CDR3 is 14 residues long. Per germline, CDR1 SEHNR and CDR2 FQNEAQ (reference sequence). J was trimmed by 8 bases and V by 3 bases; bases with no gene match: 6. The CDR3 sequence: CASSFGGALYEQFF. DNA for the CDR3: TGTGCCAGCAGCTTCGGGGGGGCCCTCTATGAGCAGTTCTTC.

V usage is TRBV10-1 and J usage is TRBJ2-1; D might be TRBD1 (6 bases). The V end was cut by 6 bases, the J end by 8 bases, with 17 bases between. The CDR3 runs to 14 residues. Germline CDR1 and CDR2: WNHNN and SYGVQD (reference sequence). In DNA, the CDR3 is TGCGCCAGCAGAGCAAGGGTAGGGGGAGATGAGCAGTTCTTC. The encoded protein is CASRARVGGDEQFF.

This sequence joins TRBV27 and TRBJ1-2, with TRBD1 as a possible D gene (6 bases). The CDR3 totals 13 residues. CDR1 is MNHEY and CDR2 is SMNVEV in the germline V gene (reference sequence). Between the trimmed V and J ends, which lost 3 bases and 8 bases, there was a span of 13 bases. This CDR3 reads CASSFAGALGYTF. In DNA, the CDR3 is TGTGCCAGCAGTTTTGCGGGGGCGCTGGGCTACACCTTC.

The chain employs TRBV19 and TRBJ1-1; D unresolved. Germline CDR1 LNHDA, CDR2 SQIVND (reference sequence). V gave up 5 bases and J gave up 5 bases, with 9 bases separating them. The CDR3 consists of 12 residues. The CDR3 DNA follows: TGTGCCAGTAGTGTCTCGGGGACTGAAGCTTTCTTT. Amino acids: CASSVSGTEAFF.

The rearrangement joins TRBV6-2 or TRBV6-3 to TRBJ1-5; D call uncertain. Germline V gene data show CDR1 as MNHEY and CDR2 as SVGEGT. The CDR3 is made up of 18 amino acids. The germline V and J ends were trimmed by 0 bases and 2 bases, with 17 bases remaining between them. The CDR3 region has the DNA TGTGCCAGCAGTTACTCGCAACTACCCGTCACGGGCAATCAGCCCCAGCATTTT. It encodes CASSYSQLPVTGNQPQHF.

This clone was seen more than once but under ten times. V usage is TRBV18 and J usage is TRBJ1-2, with no clear D. Germline V gene sequence: CDR1 KGHSH, CDR2 LQKENI. V gave up 3 bases and J gave up 7 bases, with 12 bases separating them. CDR3 length equals 13 residues. The CDR3 region has the DNA TGTGCCAGCTCACCGGACTTGGCGAGTGGCTACACCTTC. Translating it yields CASSPDLASGYTF.

The count of this clone is one. The gene calls are TRBV29-1 and TRBJ2-7; TRBD1 is a possible D gene (5 bases). V lost 4 bases to trimming and J lost 6 bases, with 10 bases between them. CDR1 SQVTM and CDR2 ANQGSEA come from the germline V gene. CDR3 length equals 11 residues. The DNA of the CDR3 is TGCAGCGTTGCTAAAGGGGCCGAGCAGTACTTC. Translation: CSVAKGAEQYF.

With respect to this clone: The same CDR3 can be traced to other DNA sequences in this sample. The V and J genes are TRBV19 and TRBJ1-1, with a possible D match to TRBD1 (5 bases). The CDR3 has 13 amino acids. Germline-derived CDR1 and CDR2 are LNHDA and SQIVND (reference sequence). V was cut by 5 bases and J by 0 bases, with 7 bases left in between. Here the CDR3 reads CASSWGVNTEAFF. CDR3 nucleotide sequence: TGTGCCAGTAGTTGGGGGGTGAACACTGAAGCTTTCTTT.